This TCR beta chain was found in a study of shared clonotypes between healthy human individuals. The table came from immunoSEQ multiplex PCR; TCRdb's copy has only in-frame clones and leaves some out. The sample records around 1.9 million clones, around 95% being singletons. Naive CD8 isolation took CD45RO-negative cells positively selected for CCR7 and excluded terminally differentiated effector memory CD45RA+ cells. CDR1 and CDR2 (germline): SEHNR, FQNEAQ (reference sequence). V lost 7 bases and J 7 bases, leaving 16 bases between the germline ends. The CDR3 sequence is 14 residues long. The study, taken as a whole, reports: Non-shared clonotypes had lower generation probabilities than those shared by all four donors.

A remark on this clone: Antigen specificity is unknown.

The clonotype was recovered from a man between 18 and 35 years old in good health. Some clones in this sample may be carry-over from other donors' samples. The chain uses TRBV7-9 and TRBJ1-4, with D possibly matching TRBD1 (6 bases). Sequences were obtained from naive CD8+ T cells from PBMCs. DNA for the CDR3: TGTGCCAGCAAGTCGGGGGGCGCTGGTGAAAAACTGTTTTTT. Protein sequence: CASKSGGAGEKLFF.